What follows describes a single T cell receptor beta chain. Its target is not known. Healthy donors of bone marrow made up the group. The sample comes from a study of cytomegalovirus exposure and HLA in healthy donors. About the research overall: The early release's HLA-typed donors yielded 78 million or so unique TCRs.

Findings and limits, study-wide: TCR beta chains numbering some 160 were designated cytomegalovirus-associated. The study carried out a later analysis of TCR beta sequences. It associated roughly 17,000 of them with specific HLA alleles at a false discovery rate of 0.05.

PCR primers comprised 60 Vbeta and 13 Jbeta primers. The protocol was immunoSEQ multiplex PCR, while the TCRdb copy is restricted to in-frame clones and leaves out a portion. The table has roughly 180,000 clones, over 80% seen once. This CDR3 comprises 15 residues. Trimming removed 1 base from V and 2 bases from J; junction bases left unmatched: 2. Germline V gene sequence: CDR1 MNHNS, CDR2 SASEGT. The chain joins TRBV6-1 to TRBJ2-7; 10 bases match TRBD1. This sequence originates from a man aged 40-55 years in good health and CMV-seronegative. The sequenced sample consisted of PBMCs. This CDR3 is CASSEGDRGTYEQYF. CDR3 nucleotide sequence: TGTGCCAGCAGTGAAGGGGACAGGGGCACCTACGAGCAGTACTTC.